This T cell receptor (beta chain) appears in the sequencing data of a study of shared clonotypes between healthy human individuals. The repertoire was sequenced with immunoSEQ multiplex PCR; TCRdb's copy has only in-frame clones and lacks some. Among about 660,000 clones listed, under 80% were seen once. The CDR3 runs to 15 residues. CDR1 is SGDLS and CDR2 is YYNGEE in the germline V gene. Trimming removed 2 bases from V and 0 bases from J, with 9 bases in between. V and J are TRBV9 and TRBJ2-1; no firm D call. The receptor was derived from a woman in her 30s in good health. Sequencing input: memory CD4+ T cells sorted from blood. Subset indicated: CD45RA-negative fraction. The CDR3 reads CASSVLPNSYNEQFF. CDR3 nucleotides: TGTGCCAGCAGCGTCCTCCCCAACTCCTACAATGAGCAGTTCTTC. Complete variable domain (other parts from reference TRBV9 and TRBJ2-1): DSGVTQTPKHLITATGQRVTLRCSPRSGDLSVYWYQQSLDQGLQFLIQYYNGEERAKGNILERFSAQQFPDLHSELNLSSLELGDSALYFCASSVLPNSYNEQFFGPGTRLTVL.